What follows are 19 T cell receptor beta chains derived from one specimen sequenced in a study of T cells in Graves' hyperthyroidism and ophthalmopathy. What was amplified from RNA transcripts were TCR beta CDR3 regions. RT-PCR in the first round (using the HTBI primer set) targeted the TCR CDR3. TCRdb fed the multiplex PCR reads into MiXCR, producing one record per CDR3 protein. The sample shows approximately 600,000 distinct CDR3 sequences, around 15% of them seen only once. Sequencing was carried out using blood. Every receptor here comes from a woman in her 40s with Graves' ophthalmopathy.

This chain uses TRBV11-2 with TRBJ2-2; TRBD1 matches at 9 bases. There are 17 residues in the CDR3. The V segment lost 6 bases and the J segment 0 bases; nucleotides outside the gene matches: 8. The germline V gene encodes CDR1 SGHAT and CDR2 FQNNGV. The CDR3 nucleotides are TGTGCCAGCAGACAGGGGGCGAGGTTCGCGAACACCGGGGAGCTGTTTTTT. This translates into CASRQGARFANTGELFF.

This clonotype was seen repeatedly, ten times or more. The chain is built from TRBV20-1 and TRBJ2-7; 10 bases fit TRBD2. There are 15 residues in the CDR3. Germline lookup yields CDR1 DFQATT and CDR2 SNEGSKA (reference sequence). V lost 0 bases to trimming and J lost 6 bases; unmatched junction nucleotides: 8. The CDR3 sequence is CSARDLAGAPGEQYF. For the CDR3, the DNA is TGCAGTGCTAGAGATCTAGCGGGAGCACCCGGCGAGCAGTACTTC.

The CDR3 sequence: CATSGDVNTEAFF. The CDR3 nucleotides are TGTGCCACTTCCGGGGACGTGAACACTGAAGCTTTCTTT. The chain employs TRBV11-3 and TRBJ1-1; TRBD1 might be the D (5 bases). CDR3 length equals 13 residues. Trimming removed 10 bases at V and 0 bases at J, with 12 bases between. Germline lookup yields CDR1 SGHNT and CDR2 YENEEA.

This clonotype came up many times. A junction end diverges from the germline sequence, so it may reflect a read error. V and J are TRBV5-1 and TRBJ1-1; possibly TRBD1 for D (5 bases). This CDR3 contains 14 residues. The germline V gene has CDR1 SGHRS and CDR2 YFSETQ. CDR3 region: CASSPGGGSTEAFF. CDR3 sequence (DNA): TGTGCCAGCAGTCCCGGCGGGGGATCCACTGAAGCTTTCTTT. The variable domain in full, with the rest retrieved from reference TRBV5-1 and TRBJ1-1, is KAGVTQTPRYLIKTRGQQVTLSCSPISGHRSVSWYQQTPGQGLQFLFEYFSETQRNKGNFPGRFSGRQFSNSRSEMNVSTLELGDSALYLCASSPGGGSTEAFFGQGTRLTVV.

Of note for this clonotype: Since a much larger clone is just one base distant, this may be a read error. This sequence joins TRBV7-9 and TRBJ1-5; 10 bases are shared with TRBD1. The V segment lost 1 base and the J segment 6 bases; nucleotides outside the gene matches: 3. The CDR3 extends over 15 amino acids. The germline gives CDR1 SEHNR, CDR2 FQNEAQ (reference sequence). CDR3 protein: CASSLGQGAGQPQHF. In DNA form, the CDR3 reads TGTGCCAGCAGCTTAGGACAGGGGGCAGGTCAGCCCCAGCATTTT. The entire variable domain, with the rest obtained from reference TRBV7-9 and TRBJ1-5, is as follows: DTGVSQNPRHKITKRGQNVTFRCDPISEHNRLYWYRQTLGQGPEFLTYFQNEAQLEKSRLLSDRFSAERPKGSFSTLEIQRTEQGDSAMYLCASSLGQGAGQPQHFGDGTRLSIL.

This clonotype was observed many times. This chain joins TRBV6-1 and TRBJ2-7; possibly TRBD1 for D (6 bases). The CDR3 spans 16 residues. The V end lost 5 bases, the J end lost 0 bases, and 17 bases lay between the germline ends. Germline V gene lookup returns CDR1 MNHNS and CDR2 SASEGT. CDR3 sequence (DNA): TGTGCCAGCAGTACATTTTCGACAGGCGCCTCCTACGAGCAGTACTTC. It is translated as CASSTFSTGASYEQYF.

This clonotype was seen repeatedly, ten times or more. CDR3 region: CSGRSPGTYEQYF. CDR3 DNA sequence: TGCAGCGGTCGAAGTCCCGGAACCTACGAGCAGTACTTC. The chain joins TRBV29-1 to TRBJ2-7; no reliable D call. Germline CDR1 and CDR2: SQVTM and ANQGSEA. The ends were cut back, 7 bases at V and 2 bases at J, with 15 bases in the middle. CDR3 length: 13 residues.

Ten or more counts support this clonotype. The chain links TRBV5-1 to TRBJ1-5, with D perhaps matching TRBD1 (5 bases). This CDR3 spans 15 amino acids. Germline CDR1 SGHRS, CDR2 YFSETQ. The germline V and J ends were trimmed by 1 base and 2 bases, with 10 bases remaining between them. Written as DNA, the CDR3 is TGCGCCAGCAGCTTGAGGCAGGGAGGCAATCAGCCCCAGCATTTT. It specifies CASSLRQGGNQPQHF.

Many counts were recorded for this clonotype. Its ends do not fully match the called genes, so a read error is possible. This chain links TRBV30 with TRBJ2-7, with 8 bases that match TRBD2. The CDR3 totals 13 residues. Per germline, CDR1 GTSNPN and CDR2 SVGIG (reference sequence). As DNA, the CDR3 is TGTGCCTGGAGCCTTGCGGGCAGCGGGAGAGTGGACTTC. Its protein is CAWSLAGSGRVDF.

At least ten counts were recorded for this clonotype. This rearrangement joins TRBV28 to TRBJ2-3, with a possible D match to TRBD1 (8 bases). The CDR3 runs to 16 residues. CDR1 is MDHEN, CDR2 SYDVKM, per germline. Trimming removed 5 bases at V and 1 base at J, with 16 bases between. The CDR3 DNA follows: TGTGCCAGCAGTCCGCGGACAGGGAGGGGCACAGATACGCAGTATTTT. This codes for CASSPRTGRGTDTQYF.

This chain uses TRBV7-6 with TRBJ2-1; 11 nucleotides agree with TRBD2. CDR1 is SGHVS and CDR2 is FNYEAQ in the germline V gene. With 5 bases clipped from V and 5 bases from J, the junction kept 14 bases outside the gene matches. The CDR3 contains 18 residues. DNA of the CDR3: TGTGCCAGCAGCAAAACTCCCCGGACTAGCGGGCACGACAATGAGCAGTTCTTC. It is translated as CASSKTPRTSGHDNEQFF. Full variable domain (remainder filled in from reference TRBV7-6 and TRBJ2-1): GAGVSQSPRYKVTKRGQDVALRCDPISGHVSLYWYRQALGQGPEFLTYFNYEAQQDKSGLPNDRFSAERPEGSISTLTIQRTEQRDSAMYRCASSKTPRTSGHDNEQFFGPGTRLTVL.

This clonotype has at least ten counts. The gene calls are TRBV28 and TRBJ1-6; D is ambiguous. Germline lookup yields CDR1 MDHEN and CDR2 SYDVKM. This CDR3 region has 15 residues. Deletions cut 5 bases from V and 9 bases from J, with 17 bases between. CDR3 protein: CASSPPGGNRSPLHF. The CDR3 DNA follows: TGTGCCAGCAGTCCGCCGGGAGGGAATCGTTCACCCCTCCACTTT.

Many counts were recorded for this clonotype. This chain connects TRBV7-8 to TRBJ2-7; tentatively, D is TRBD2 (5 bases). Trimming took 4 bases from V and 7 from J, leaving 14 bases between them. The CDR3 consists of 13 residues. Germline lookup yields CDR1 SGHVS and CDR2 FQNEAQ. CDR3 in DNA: TGTGCCAGCAGCTCATTCCCGGGGTCGGAGCAGTACTTC. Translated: CASSSFPGSEQYF.

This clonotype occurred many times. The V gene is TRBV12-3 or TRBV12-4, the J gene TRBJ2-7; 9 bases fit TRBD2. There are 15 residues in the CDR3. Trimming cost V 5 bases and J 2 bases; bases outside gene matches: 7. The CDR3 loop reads CASSRDSGSPYEQYF. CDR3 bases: TGTGCCAGCAGTCGTGATAGCGGGAGCCCCTACGAGCAGTACTTC.

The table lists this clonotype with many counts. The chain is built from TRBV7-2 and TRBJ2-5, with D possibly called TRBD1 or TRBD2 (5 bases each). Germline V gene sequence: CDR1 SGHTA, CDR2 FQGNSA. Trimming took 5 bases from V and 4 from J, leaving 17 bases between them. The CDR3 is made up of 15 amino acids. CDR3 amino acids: CASSTGPGPTETQYF. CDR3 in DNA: TGTGCCAGCAGCACGGGACCAGGGCCCACAGAGACCCAGTACTTC.

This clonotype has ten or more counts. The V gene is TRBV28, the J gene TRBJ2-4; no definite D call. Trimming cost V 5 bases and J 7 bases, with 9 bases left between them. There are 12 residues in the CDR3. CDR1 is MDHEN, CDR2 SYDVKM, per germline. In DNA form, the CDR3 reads TGTGCCAGCAGTGGTGGTGGGAACATTCAGTACTTC. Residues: CASSGGGNIQYF.

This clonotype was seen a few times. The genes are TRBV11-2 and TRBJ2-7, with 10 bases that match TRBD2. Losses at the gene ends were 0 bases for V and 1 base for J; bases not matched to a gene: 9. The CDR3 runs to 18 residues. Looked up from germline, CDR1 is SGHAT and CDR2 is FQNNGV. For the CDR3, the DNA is TGTGCCAGCAGCTTAGAACCGCAACTAGCGGGAAGATCCTACGAGCAGTACTTC. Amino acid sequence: CASSLEPQLAGRSYEQYF.

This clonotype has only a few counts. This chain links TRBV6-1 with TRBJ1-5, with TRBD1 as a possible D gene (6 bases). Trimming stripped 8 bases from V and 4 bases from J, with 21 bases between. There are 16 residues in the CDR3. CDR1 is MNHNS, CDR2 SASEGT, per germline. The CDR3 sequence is CASDTGRVPFNQPQHF. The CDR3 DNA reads TGTGCCAGCGACACAGGGAGAGTCCCGTTTAATCAGCCCCAGCATTTT.

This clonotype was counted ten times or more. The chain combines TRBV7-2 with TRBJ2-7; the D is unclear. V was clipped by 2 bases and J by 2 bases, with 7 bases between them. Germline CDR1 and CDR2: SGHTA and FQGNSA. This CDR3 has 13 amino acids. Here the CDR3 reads CASSLSAAYEQYF. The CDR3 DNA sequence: TGTGCCAGCAGCTTAAGTGCAGCCTACGAGCAGTACTTC.